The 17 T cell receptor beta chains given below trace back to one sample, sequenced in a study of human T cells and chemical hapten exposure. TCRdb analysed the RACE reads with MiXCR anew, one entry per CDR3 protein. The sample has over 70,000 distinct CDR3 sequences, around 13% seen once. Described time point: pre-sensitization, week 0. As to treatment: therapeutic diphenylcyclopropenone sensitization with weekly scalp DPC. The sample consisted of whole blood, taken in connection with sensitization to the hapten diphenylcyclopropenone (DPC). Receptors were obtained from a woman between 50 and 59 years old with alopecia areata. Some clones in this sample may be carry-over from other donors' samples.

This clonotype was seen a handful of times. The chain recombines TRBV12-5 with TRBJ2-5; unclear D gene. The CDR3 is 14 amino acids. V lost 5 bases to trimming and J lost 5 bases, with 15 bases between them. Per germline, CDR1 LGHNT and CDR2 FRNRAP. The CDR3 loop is CASGPNLGRETQYF. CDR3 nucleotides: TGTGCTAGTGGTCCAAATCTTGGCCGGGAGACCCAGTACTTC.

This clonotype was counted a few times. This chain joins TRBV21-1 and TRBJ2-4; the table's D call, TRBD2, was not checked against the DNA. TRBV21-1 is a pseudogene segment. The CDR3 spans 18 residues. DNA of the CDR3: TGTGCCAGCAGCGCAAAGAGAGAGGCCCGATTAGCCAAAAACATTCAGTACTTC. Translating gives CASSAKREARLAKNIQYF.

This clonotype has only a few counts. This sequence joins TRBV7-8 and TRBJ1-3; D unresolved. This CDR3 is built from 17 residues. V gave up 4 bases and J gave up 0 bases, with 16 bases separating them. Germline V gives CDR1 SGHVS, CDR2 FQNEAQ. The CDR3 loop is CASSSASGLSSGNTIYF. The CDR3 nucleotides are TGTGCCAGCAGCTCGGCTTCAGGCTTAAGCTCTGGAAACACCATATATTTT.

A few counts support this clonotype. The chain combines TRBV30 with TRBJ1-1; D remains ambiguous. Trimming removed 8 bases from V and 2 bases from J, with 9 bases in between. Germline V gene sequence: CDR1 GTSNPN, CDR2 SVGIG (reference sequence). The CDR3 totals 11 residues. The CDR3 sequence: CAIERNTEAFF. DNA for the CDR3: TGTGCCATTGAAAGAAACACTGAAGCTTTCTTT.

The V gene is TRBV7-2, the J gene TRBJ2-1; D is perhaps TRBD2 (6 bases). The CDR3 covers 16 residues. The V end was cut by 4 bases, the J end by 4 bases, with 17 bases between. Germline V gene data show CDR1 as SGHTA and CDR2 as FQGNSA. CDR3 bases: TGTGCCAGCAGCTCAAAATCGGGGACTGGATACAATGAGCAGTTCTTC. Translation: CASSSKSGTGYNEQFF.

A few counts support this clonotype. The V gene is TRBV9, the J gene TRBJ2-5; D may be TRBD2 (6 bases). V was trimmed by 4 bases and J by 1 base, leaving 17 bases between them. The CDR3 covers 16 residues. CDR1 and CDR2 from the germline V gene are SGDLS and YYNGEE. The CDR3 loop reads CASSRNSLAAQETQYF. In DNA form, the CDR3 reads TGTGCCAGCAGCCGCAATTCTTTAGCGGCCCAAGAGACCCAGTACTTC.

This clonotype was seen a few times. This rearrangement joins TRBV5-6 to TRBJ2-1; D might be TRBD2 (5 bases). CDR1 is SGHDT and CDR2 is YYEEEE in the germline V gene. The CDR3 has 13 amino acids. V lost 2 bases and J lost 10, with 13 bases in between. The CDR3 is CASSLAVAYEQFF. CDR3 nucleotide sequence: TGTGCCAGCAGCTTAGCGGTTGCCTACGAGCAGTTCTTC. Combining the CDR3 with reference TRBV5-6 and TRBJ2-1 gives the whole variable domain DAGVTQSPTHLIKTRGQQVTLRCSPKSGHDTVSWYQQALGQGPQFIFQYYEEEERQRGNFPDRFSGHQFPNYSSELNVNALLLGDSALYLCASSLAVAYEQFFGPGTRLTVL.

The DNA of the CDR3 is TGTGCCAGCCAATATGGACCCGGGACAGGCGATGAGCAGTTCTTC. As protein: CASQYGPGTGDEQFF. V usage is TRBV28 and J usage is TRBJ2-1; 8 bases map to TRBD1. V gave up 8 bases and J gave up 8 bases; unmatched junction bases: 14. This CDR3 spans 15 amino acids. The germline gives CDR1 MDHEN, CDR2 SYDVKM.

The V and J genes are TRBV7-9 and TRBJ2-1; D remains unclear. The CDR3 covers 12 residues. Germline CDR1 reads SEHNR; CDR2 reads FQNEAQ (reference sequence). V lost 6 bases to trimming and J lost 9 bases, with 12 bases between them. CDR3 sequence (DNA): TGTGCCAGCAGTCTAACTGGCAGTGAGCAGTTCTTC. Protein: CASSLTGSEQFF.

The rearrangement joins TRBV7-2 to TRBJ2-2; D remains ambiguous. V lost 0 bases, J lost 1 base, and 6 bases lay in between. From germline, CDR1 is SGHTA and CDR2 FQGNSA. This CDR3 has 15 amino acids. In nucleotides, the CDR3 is TGTGCCAGCAGCTTAGCGCAGAGGAACACCGGGGAGCTGTTTTTT. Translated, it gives CASSLAQRNTGELFF.

CDR3 amino acids: CASSPPDLGETQYF. DNA of the CDR3: TGCGCCAGCAGCCCCCCGGATCTGGGAGAGACCCAGTACTTC. The V and J genes are TRBV5-1 and TRBJ2-5; no firm D call. Trimming pared 4 bases from V and 4 bases from J, leaving 14 bases between. The CDR3 covers 14 residues. In germline, CDR1 is SGHRS, CDR2 YFSETQ.

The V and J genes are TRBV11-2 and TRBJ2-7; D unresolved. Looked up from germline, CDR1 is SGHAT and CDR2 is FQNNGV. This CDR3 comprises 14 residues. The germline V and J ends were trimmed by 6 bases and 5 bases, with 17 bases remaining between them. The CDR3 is CASSSDRRTHEQYF. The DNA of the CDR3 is TGTGCCAGCAGTTCGGACCGAAGAACCCACGAGCAGTACTTC.

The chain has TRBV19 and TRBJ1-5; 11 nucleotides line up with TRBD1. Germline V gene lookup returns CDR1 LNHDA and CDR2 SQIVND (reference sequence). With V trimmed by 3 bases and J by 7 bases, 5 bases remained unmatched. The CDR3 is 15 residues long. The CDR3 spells CASSMDRGPGQPQHF. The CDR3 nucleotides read TGTGCCAGTAGTATGGACAGGGGGCCAGGACAGCCCCAGCATTTT. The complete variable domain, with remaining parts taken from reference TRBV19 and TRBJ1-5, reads DGGITQSPKYLFRKEGQNVTLSCEQNLNHDAMYWYRQDPGQGLRLIYYSQIVNDFQKGDIAEGYSVSREKKESFPLTVTSAQKNPTAFYLCASSMDRGPGQPQHFGDGTRLSIL.

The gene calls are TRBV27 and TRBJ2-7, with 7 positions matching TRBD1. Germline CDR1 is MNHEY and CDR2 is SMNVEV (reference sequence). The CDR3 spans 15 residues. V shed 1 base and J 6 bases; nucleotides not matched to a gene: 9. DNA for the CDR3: TGTGCCAGCAGTTTATATGCCAGGGGGATCTCCGAGCAGTACTTC. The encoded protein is CASSLYARGISEQYF.

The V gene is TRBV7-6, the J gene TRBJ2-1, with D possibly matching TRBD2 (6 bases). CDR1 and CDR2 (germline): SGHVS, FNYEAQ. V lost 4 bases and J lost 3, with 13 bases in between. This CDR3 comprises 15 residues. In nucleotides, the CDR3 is TGTGCCAGCAGCTCTCAATTCGGGAGCTACAATGAGCAGTTCTTC. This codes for CASSSQFGSYNEQFF.

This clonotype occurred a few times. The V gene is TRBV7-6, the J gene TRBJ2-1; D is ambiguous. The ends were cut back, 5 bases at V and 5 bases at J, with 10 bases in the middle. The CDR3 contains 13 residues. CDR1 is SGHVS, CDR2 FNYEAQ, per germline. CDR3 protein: CASSPRTNNEQFF. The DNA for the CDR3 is TGTGCCAGCAGCCCCCGAACGAACAATGAGCAGTTCTTC.

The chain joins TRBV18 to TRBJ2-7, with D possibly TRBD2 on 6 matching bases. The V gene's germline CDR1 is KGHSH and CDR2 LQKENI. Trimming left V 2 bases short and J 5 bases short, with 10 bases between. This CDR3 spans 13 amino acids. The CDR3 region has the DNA TGTGCCAGCTCACCAGGAGGGATGCACGAGCAGTACTTC. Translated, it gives CASSPGGMHEQYF.